This TCR delta chain was profiled in a study of γδ T cells in repeated Plasmodium falciparum infection. About the study: Malaria-naive adults were infected with P. falciparum NF54 four times over around 600 days.

Vgamma9/Vdelta2+ and Vdelta2-negative gammadelta T cells were flow-sorted from PBMC for bulk sequencing. With respect to this clone: The protein TCRdb gives is from a much larger clone and does not agree with this DNA's translation at residue 3, likely a read error; the protein shown here comes from the DNA.

CDR3 length equals 19 residues. Germline loops: CDR1 TSWWSYY, CDR2 QGS. Both TRG and TRD chains were sequenced from each sorted sample. TCRdb applied CATT to the multiplex PCR reads for clone calling. Of 90,000 to 95,000 delta-chain clones in the sample, 0.75% to 1% were seen once. Sequencing used gamma-delta T cells from blood. This sequence joins TRDV1 and TRDJ1; 8 nucleotides agree with TRDD3. This TCR was sampled from a pool of human donors (malaria-infected and uninfected, not separated). CDR3 DNA: TGTGCTCGTGGGGGGACCAGGCTCCAGTTACTGGGGGACACCGATAAACTCATCTTT. It encodes CARGGTRLQLLGDTDKLIF.